The rows below give T cell receptor beta chains drawn from one sample of a study of blood T cell repertoires in COVID-19. Data came from immunoSEQ multiplex PCR; TCRdb stores just in-frame clones and leaves some out. This sample has 75,000 to 95,000 clones, with 79% found just once. Material for sequencing was peripheral blood. These receptors all come from a woman of 80 years or more with active or convalescent COVID-19. The CDR3 runs from the conserved cysteine through the conserved F or W. Fields, in order: clone size, V gene, D gene, J gene, CDR3 protein, CDR3 DNA. D genes are given only for firm matches. Expanded clones are given a class, and other clones once, few, many or no size at all.

abundance: -; v_gene: TRBV11-2; d_gene: -; j_gene: TRBJ1-3; CDR3aa: CASSFLGPSSGNTIYF; CDR3nt: TGTGCCAGCAGCTTCTTGGGGCCGAGCTCTGGAAACACCATATATTTT
abundance: -; v_gene: TRBV18; d_gene: -; j_gene: TRBJ2-5; CDR3aa: CASSPPNSETQYF; CDR3nt: TGTGCCAGCTCACCACCGAACTCAGAGACCCAGTACTTC
abundance: -; v_gene: TRBV7-9; d_gene: -; j_gene: TRBJ2-2; CDR3aa: CASSPAGNTGELFF; CDR3nt: TGTGCCAGCAGCCCCGCGGGGAACACCGGGGAGCTGTTTTTT
abundance: -; v_gene: TRBV7-6; d_gene: -; j_gene: TRBJ2-2; CDR3aa: CASSYWGDTGELFF; CDR3nt: TGTGCCAGCAGCTACTGGGGGGACACCGGGGAGCTGTTTTTT
abundance: many; v_gene: TRBV25-1; d_gene: -; j_gene: TRBJ2-3; CDR3aa: CASSETPPRAATQYF; CDR3nt: TGTGCCAGCAGTGAAACCCCTCCCAGGGCGGCTACGCAGTATTTT
abundance: once; v_gene: TRBV28; d_gene: TRBD1; j_gene: TRBJ1-2; CDR3aa: CASSLRAGQGFIYGYTF; CDR3nt: TGTGCCAGCAGTTTGAGGGCAGGACAGGGTTTTATCTATGGCTACACCTTC
abundance: -; v_gene: TRBV3-1/TRBV3-2; d_gene: -; j_gene: TRBJ2-3; CDR3aa: CASSRGAPDTQYF; CDR3nt: TGTGCCAGCAGCCGTGGGGCGCCAGATACGCAGTATTTT
abundance: once; v_gene: TRBV30; d_gene: -; j_gene: TRBJ2-7; CDR3aa: CAWSVSSVSSYEQYF; CDR3nt: TGTGCCTGGAGTGTCTCGAGCGTAAGCTCCTACGAGCAGTACTTC
abundance: -; v_gene: TRBV28; d_gene: -; j_gene: TRBJ1-3; CDR3aa: CASRLTESGNTIYF; CDR3nt: TGTGCCAGCAGACTTACAGAAAGTGGAAACACCATATATTTT
abundance: -; v_gene: TRBV5-1; d_gene: TRBD2; j_gene: TRBJ2-1; CDR3aa: CASSLLIRTSGSRGYNEQFF; CDR3nt: TGCGCCAGCAGCTTGTTGATTCGGACTAGCGGGAGTAGAGGCTACAATGAGCAGTTCTTC
abundance: -; v_gene: TRBV19; d_gene: TRBD1; j_gene: TRBJ2-3; CDR3aa: CASSRTGPSTDTQYF; CDR3nt: TGTGCCAGTTCGAGGACAGGCCCTAGCACAGATACGCAGTATTTT
abundance: -; v_gene: TRBV6-1; d_gene: -; j_gene: TRBJ2-1; CDR3aa: CASSEKGGLSLGEQFF; CDR3nt: TGTGCCAGCAGTGAAAAGGGAGGACTCTCTTTGGGTGAGCAGTTCTTC
abundance: -; v_gene: TRBV7-8; d_gene: -; j_gene: TRBJ2-1; CDR3aa: CASSLTSRGEQFF; CDR3nt: TGTGCCAGCAGCCTGACTAGTCGCGGTGAGCAGTTCTTC
abundance: once; v_gene: TRBV19; d_gene: TRBD2; j_gene: TRBJ2-1; CDR3aa: CASSIGAGVTNEQFF; CDR3nt: TGTGCCAGTAGTATTGGAGCGGGGGTTACTAATGAGCAGTTCTTC
abundance: -; v_gene: TRBV7-2; d_gene: TRBD2; j_gene: TRBJ2-1; CDR3aa: CASSLASGIDNEQFF; CDR3nt: TGTGCCAGCAGCTTAGCTAGCGGGATCGACAATGAGCAGTTCTTC
abundance: -; v_gene: TRBV4-3; d_gene: -; j_gene: TRBJ2-7; CDR3aa: CASSQGHPGAYEQYF; CDR3nt: TGCGCCAGCAGCCAGGGGCACCCGGGAGCCTACGAGCAGTACTTC
abundance: few; v_gene: TRBV7-6; d_gene: TRBD1; j_gene: TRBJ1-1; CDR3aa: CASSTTRGRSAEAFF; CDR3nt: TGTGCCAGCAGCACAACCAGGGGGCGGTCGGCTGAAGCTTTCTTT
abundance: -; v_gene: TRBV18; d_gene: TRBD1; j_gene: TRBJ1-4; CDR3aa: CASSPSGQGGEKLFF; CDR3nt: TGTGCCAGCTCACCATCAGGACAGGGAGGTGAAAAACTGTTTTTT
abundance: -; v_gene: TRBV7-9; d_gene: TRBD1; j_gene: TRBJ1-6; CDR3aa: CASSRYLGQGRSPLHF; CDR3nt: TGTGCCAGCAGCCGATATCTGGGACAGGGGAGGTCACCCCTCCACTTT
abundance: -; v_gene: TRBV9; d_gene: -; j_gene: TRBJ2-5; CDR3aa: CASSVHQDRQETQYF; CDR3nt: TGTGCCAGCAGCGTTCACCAAGACAGACAAGAGACCCAGTACTTC
abundance: -; v_gene: TRBV5-1; d_gene: TRBD1; j_gene: TRBJ2-6; CDR3aa: CASSLTTGGTGANVLTF; CDR3nt: TGCGCCAGCAGCTTGACCACAGGGGGAACTGGGGCCAACGTCCTGACTTTC
abundance: few; v_gene: TRBV28; d_gene: TRBD2; j_gene: TRBJ2-1; CDR3aa: CASSISPGLAVLLGGDEQFF; CDR3nt: TGTGCCAGCAGTATTAGTCCGGGACTAGCGGTTCTTTTGGGGGGGGATGAGCAGTTCTTC
abundance: -; v_gene: TRBV4-3; d_gene: TRBD1; j_gene: TRBJ1-2; CDR3aa: CASSQWWGQGGYYGYTF; CDR3nt: TGCGCCAGCAGCCAATGGTGGGGACAGGGGGGGTACTATGGCTACACCTTC